The clone carrying this T cell receptor beta chain has a handful of counts. Its antigen is unknown. These data are taken from a study of beta chain features in type 1 diabetes. Notes on the study in general: In all four CD4+ subsets, TCRB CDR3 length was significantly, moderately reduced in type 1 diabetes. HLA influence on TCRB rearrangement stayed unresolved here.

The CDR3 consists of 12 residues. The V end lost 6 bases, the J end lost 2 bases, and 6 bases lay between the germline ends. Germline assignment: CDR1 MNHNS and CDR2 SASEGT. TCRB transcripts that were expressed got sequenced, as all of the isolated RNA had been reverse transcribed. Sequencing was performed with immunoSEQ multiplex PCR; in TCRdb, only in-frame clones are kept and a portion is missing. The sample consists of 350,000 to 450,000 clones, 10% to 15% of them appearing once. One heparinised draw of blood, averaging approximately 110 mL, came from each donor. Sequenced: naive CD4+ T cells from blood. This chain joins TRBV6-1 and TRBJ2-3; D not certain. The TCR was taken from a woman younger than 35 with type 1 diabetes. The CDR3 is CASRAPTDTQYF. As DNA, the CDR3 is TGTGCCAGCAGGGCCCCCACAGATACGCAGTATTTT.